The next 22 T cell receptor beta chains were all read from a single sample in a study of T cell responses to AZD1222 COVID-19 vaccine (dated by TCRdb to the early 2020s). The sample's time point label, decoded: about 28 days (+/-7) after the second vaccine dose. Libraries came from the immunoSEQ multiplex PCR assay. TCRdb retrieved this table from immuneACCESS and kept in-frame rearrangements only. Not all clones are present; in checked studies, unresolved V genes account for under half, and no reason is known for the remainder. The sample contains about 150,000 clones, under 95% of them found a single time. 1.9% of the sample comes from the top ten. Sample: peripheral blood, taken 28 days after the second AZD1222 dose. Receptors were obtained from an adult who received the AZD1222 COVID-19 vaccine.

The gene calls are TRBV18 and TRBJ1-1; perhaps TRBD1 as D (5 bases). Germline V lookup: CDR1 KGHSH, CDR2 LQKENI. Trimming took 3 bases from V and 3 from J, leaving 11 bases between them. CDR3 length: 14 amino acids. The CDR3 DNA follows: TGTGCCAGCTCACCGACAGTTGCGGACACTGAAGCTTTCTTT. This sequence encodes CASSPTVADTEAFF.

The chain recombines TRBV5-6 with TRBJ1-2; 10 positions match TRBD1. CDR3 length: 15 residues. CDR1 is SGHDT and CDR2 is YYEEEE in the germline V gene. V trimming: 0 bases; J trimming: 4 bases; junction bases outside the gene matches: 3. The chain's CDR3 is CASSLVGQGTYGYTF. CDR3 bases: TGTGCCAGCAGCTTGGTGGGACAGGGGACCTATGGCTACACCTTC.

The chain has TRBV9 and TRBJ2-3, with unresolved D. Looked up from germline, CDR1 is SGDLS and CDR2 is YYNGEE. The V gene lost 0 bases and the J gene lost 5 bases, with 10 bases spanning the gap. The CDR3 has 14 amino acids. CDR3 in DNA: TGTGCCAGCAGCGTAGAGATTTCGGGAGATACGCAGTATTTT. As protein: CASSVEISGDTQYF.

The chain combines TRBV15 with TRBJ1-2, with D possibly matching TRBD1 (6 bases). The length of the CDR3 is 13 residues. Trimming took off 1 base at V and 6 bases at J, with 9 bases between the two ends. Germline assignment: CDR1 LNHNV and CDR2 YYDKDF (reference sequence). In DNA, the CDR3 is TGTGCCACCAGCAGAGGGACAGTACATGGCTACACCTTC. Protein product: CATSRGTVHGYTF.

Remarks on this clone: The same CDR3 can be traced to other DNA sequences in this sample. The rearrangement uses TRBV3-1 (or the pseudogene TRBV3-2) and TRBJ2-3; 8 positions agree with TRBD2. Trimming removed 3 bases from V and 5 bases from J; junction bases left unmatched: 4. The germline V gene encodes CDR1 LGHDT and CDR2 YNNKEL (reference sequence). This CDR3 has 14 residues. In DNA form, the CDR3 reads TGTGCCAGCAGCCATGGACTAGCTGGAGATACGCAGTATTTT. Translated: CASSHGLAGDTQYF.

This chain joins TRBV7-2 and TRBJ1-5; D ambiguous. Germline-derived CDR1 and CDR2 are SGHTA and FQGNSA. V was trimmed by 1 base and J by 3 bases, leaving 4 bases between them. The CDR3 totals 13 residues. CDR3 sequence reads: CASSLVANQPQHF. The DNA for the CDR3 is TGTGCCAGCAGCTTAGTGGCCAATCAGCCCCAGCATTTT.

This clone occurred once. In nucleotides, the CDR3 is TGTGCCAGTAGCCGACAGCAGGATAATTCACCCCTCCACTTT. Translating gives CASSRQQDNSPLHF. The chain carries TRBV19 and TRBJ1-6; possible D gene TRBD1, 5 bases. V was shortened by 6 bases and J by 5 bases, with 11 bases between the two germline ends. CDR3 size: 14 residues. Per germline, CDR1 LNHDA and CDR2 SQIVND (reference sequence).

The CDR3: CASSQEGTGGRFYEQYF. CDR3 bases: TGTGCCAGCAGCCAAGAGGGGACCGGGGGGCGGTTTTACGAGCAGTACTTC. This sequence joins TRBV4-2 and TRBJ2-7; maybe TRBD2 (7 bases). Trimming left V 0 bases short and J 4 bases short, with 19 bases between. Germline V lookup: CDR1 LGHNA, CDR2 YNFKEQ. The CDR3 spans 17 residues.

This chain links TRBV18 with TRBJ1-3; possibly TRBD1 for D (5 bases). With 6 bases removed from V and 0 bases from J, the gap between germline ends came to 12 bases. CDR1 KGHSH and CDR2 LQKENI come from the germline V gene. The CDR3 extends over 15 amino acids. This CDR3 is CASSPTGLSGNTIYF. The DNA for the CDR3 is TGTGCCAGCTCGCCCACGGGGCTCTCTGGAAACACCATATATTTT. The complete variable domain, with remaining parts taken from reference TRBV18 and TRBJ1-3, reads NAGVMQNPRHLVRRRGQEARLRCSPMKGHSHVYWYRQLPEEGLKFMVYLQKENIIDESGMPKERFSAEFPKEGPSILRIQQVVRGDSAAYFCASSPTGLSGNTIYFGEGSWLTVV.

The chain carries TRBV7-8 and TRBJ1-2; D might be TRBD1 (5 bases). V shed 3 bases and J shed 0 bases, with 17 bases lying between them. The CDR3 covers 17 residues. The V gene's germline CDR1 is SGHVS and CDR2 FQNEAQ. CDR3 nucleotide sequence: TGTGCCAGCAGCTTGGGGGTAGTTGGGGGAACTAACTATGGCTACACCTTC. The encoded protein is CASSLGVVGGTNYGYTF.

This chain joins TRBV19 and TRBJ1-5; D might be TRBD1 (5 bases). The CDR3 extends over 13 amino acids. Germline V gives CDR1 LNHDA, CDR2 SQIVND (reference sequence). Trimming removed 5 bases at V and 4 bases at J, with 9 bases between. The CDR3 loop is CASSLGENQPQHF. In nucleotides, the CDR3 is TGTGCCAGTAGTTTGGGGGAAAATCAGCCCCAGCATTTT.

V is TRBV5-4 and J is TRBJ2-7; 13 bases are shared with TRBD2. This CDR3 is built from 16 residues. Germline V gene data show CDR1 as SGHNT and CDR2 as YYREEE (reference sequence). V lost 3 bases, J lost 2 bases, and 5 bases stayed unmatched. The DNA for the CDR3 is TGTGCCAGCAGCTCCGGACTAGCGGGGGCCACCTACGAGCAGTACTTC. This translates into CASSSGLAGATYEQYF.

The rearrangement uses TRBV10-3 and TRBJ1-1; 7 positions agree with TRBD1. CDR1 ENHRY and CDR2 SYGVKD come from the germline V gene. This CDR3 spans 13 amino acids. V lost 9 bases, J lost 0 bases, and 4 bases stayed unmatched. The CDR3 nucleotides are TGTGCCATAAGACAGGGAGTGAACACTGAAGCTTTCTTT. It codes for CAIRQGVNTEAFF.

This clone has only one observation. CDR3 bases: TGTGCCAGCAGTCATCCCCGGGACAGGGGGCAGAGGGAGCAGTACTTC. It translates to CASSHPRDRGQREQYF. The V call is TRBV2, the J call TRBJ2-7; 12 bases agree with TRBD1. CDR1 is SNHLY and CDR2 is FYNNEI in the germline V gene. The ends lost 5 bases at V and 7 bases at J; junction bases unmatched: 12. The CDR3 sequence is 16 residues long. The full variable domain, its missing parts supplied by reference TRBV2 and TRBJ2-7, is EPEVTQTPSHQVTQMGQEVILRCVPISNHLYFYWYRQILGQKVEFLVSFYNNEISEKSEIFDDQFSVERPDGSNFTLKIRSTKLEDSAMYFCASSHPRDRGQREQYFGPGTRLTVT.

This clone occurred once. As DNA, the CDR3 is TGTGCCAGCAGCCCGGGACTAGCGGGAGAGGAGACCCAGTACTTC. It translates to CASSPGLAGEETQYF. The chain links TRBV11-2 to TRBJ2-5; 14 bases are shared with TRBD2. Germline loops: CDR1 SGHAT, CDR2 FQNNGV. The CDR3 sequence is 15 residues long. V lost 5 bases, J lost 5 bases, and 4 bases stayed unmatched.

In its sample, this clone was seen once. The CDR3 region is CASSSGDRDRYEQYF. CDR3 DNA: TGCGCCAGCAGCAGCGGGGACAGGGATCGGTACGAGCAGTACTTC. The chain joins TRBV5-1 to TRBJ2-7; the match to TRBD1 covers 9 bases. The CDR3 is 15 amino acids. V was clipped by 4 bases and J by 4 bases; unmatched bases: 9. Germline CDR1 SGHRS, CDR2 YFSETQ.

The J gene is TRBJ2-1, the V gene TRBV6-6, with TRBD2 matching 7 bases. Unmatched junction bases numbered 7, after V lost 0 bases and J lost 5 bases. The CDR3 runs 16 residues. Looked up from germline, CDR1 is MNHNY and CDR2 is SVGAGI (reference sequence). CDR3: CASSYSGGSRDNEQFF. The CDR3 coding sequence is TGTGCCAGCAGTTACTCTGGCGGGAGCCGGGACAATGAGCAGTTCTTC.

The chain carries TRBV12-5 and TRBJ1-5; 8 bases are a match to TRBD1. Losses at the gene ends were 6 bases for V and 0 bases for J; bases not matched to a gene: 10. The CDR3 covers 17 residues. Per the germline V gene, CDR1 is LGHNT and CDR2 is FRNRAP. CDR3 sequence (DNA): TGTGCTAGTGGAAGTGACACAGGGGGTTATAGCAATCAGCCCCAGCATTTT. It is translated as CASGSDTGGYSNQPQHF.

This sequence joins TRBV6-5 and TRBJ2-5, with D perhaps given as TRBD1 or TRBD2 (5 bases each). CDR3 size: 14 residues. Germline values: CDR1 MNHEY, CDR2 SVGAGI. The V gene lost 8 bases and the J gene lost 5 bases, with 18 bases spanning the gap. Here the CDR3 DNA reads TGTGCCAGCCATAGAAACTGGGACGGGGAGACCCAGTACTTC. This codes for CASHRNWDGETQYF.

This chain connects TRBV7-8 to TRBJ2-5; D might be TRBD1 or TRBD2, each matching 6 bases. Trimming took off 8 bases at V and 5 bases at J, with 18 bases between the two ends. CDR1 and CDR2 (germline): SGHVS, FQNEAQ. The CDR3 is 14 amino acids. The chain's CDR3 is CASCTSGGRETQYF. The CDR3, as DNA: TGTGCCAGCTGCACCTCCGGGGGCAGGGAGACCCAGTACTTC. Full variable domain (rest looked up from reference TRBV7-8 and TRBJ2-5): GAGVSQSPRYKVAKRGQDVALRCDPISGHVSLFWYQQALGQGPEFLTYFQNEAQLDKSGLPSDRFFAERPEGSVSTLKIQRTQQEDSAVYLCASCTSGGRETQYFGPGTRLLVL.

This clone was seen a single time. The V and J genes are TRBV2 and TRBJ1-1; no clear D. The V end was cut by 6 bases, the J end by 2 bases, with 10 bases between. Germline CDR1 is SNHLY and CDR2 is FYNNEI. The CDR3 spans 13 residues. Here the CDR3 DNA reads TGTGCCAGCAGGACGGGGAGTAACACTGAAGCTTTCTTT. Encoded protein: CASRTGSNTEAFF.

The chain employs TRBV19 and TRBJ1-2; 11 bases fit TRBD1. Germline-derived CDR1 and CDR2 are LNHDA and SQIVND (reference sequence). The CDR3 is 14 residues long. With 5 bases clipped from V and 10 bases from J, the junction kept 9 bases outside the gene matches. The DNA of the CDR3 is TGTGCCAGTAGTTTATCTGGGACAGGGGGGAACTACACCTTC. This sequence encodes CASSLSGTGGNYTF.